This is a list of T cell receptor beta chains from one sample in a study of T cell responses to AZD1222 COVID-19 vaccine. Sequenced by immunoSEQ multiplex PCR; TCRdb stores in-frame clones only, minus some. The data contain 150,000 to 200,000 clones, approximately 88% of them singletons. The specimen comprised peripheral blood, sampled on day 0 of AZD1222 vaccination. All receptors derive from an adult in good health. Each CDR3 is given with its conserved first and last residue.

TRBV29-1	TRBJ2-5	CSVELIGFAQETQYF
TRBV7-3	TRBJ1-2	CASSPGTGDYGYTF
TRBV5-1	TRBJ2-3	CASSRGTSGGFAGTDTQYF
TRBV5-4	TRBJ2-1	CASSLMISRVNEQFF
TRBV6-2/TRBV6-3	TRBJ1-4	CASSYNGKVEDEKLFF
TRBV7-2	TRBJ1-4	CASSLEVETKLFF
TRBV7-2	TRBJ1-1	CASSLGNRGTAEAFF
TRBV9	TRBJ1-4	CASSAEGEKLFF
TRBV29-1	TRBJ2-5	CSVEAGAQIETQYF
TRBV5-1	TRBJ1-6	CASRVGYNSPLHF